What follows are 14 T cell receptor beta chains derived from one specimen sequenced in a study of blood T cell repertoires in COVID-19. Sequencing was performed with immunoSEQ multiplex PCR; in TCRdb, only in-frame clones are kept and a portion is missing. The sample contains fewer than 65,000 clones, 70% to 90% of which appear only once. Sample: peripheral blood. The receptors were sampled from a woman older than 75 with acute or convalescent COVID-19.

CDR3 region: CASSVVGGHRGYTF. The CDR3 DNA reads as TGTGCCAGCAGCGTAGTTGGAGGTCACCGAGGCTACACCTTC. The V and J genes are TRBV9 and TRBJ1-2; D is undetermined. The CDR3 extends over 14 amino acids. Germline V gene lookup returns CDR1 SGDLS and CDR2 YYNGEE. V lost 0 bases, J lost 8 bases, and 14 bases lay in between.

Only a few counts were recorded for this clone. The sample has other DNA sequences that encode this CDR3 too. The gene calls are TRBV5-1 and TRBJ1-5; D is possibly TRBD1 (5 bases). Trimming removed 4 bases at V and 1 base at J, with 12 bases between. This CDR3 has 15 amino acids. Germline-derived CDR1 and CDR2 are SGHRS and YFSETQ. The CDR3 spells CASSPGGGSNQPQHF. CDR3 DNA: TGCGCCAGCAGCCCAGGCGGGGGAAGCAATCAGCCCCAGCATTTT.

V and J are TRBV4-1 and TRBJ1-4, with 7 bases that match TRBD1. CDR1 is MGHRA, CDR2 YSYEKL, per germline. V lost 4 bases and J lost 5; bases outside the gene matches: 13. The CDR3 covers 17 residues. Here the CDR3 reads CASSPNPPGQSNEKLFF. CDR3 DNA: TGCGCCAGCAGCCCGAACCCCCCGGGACAGAGCAATGAAAAACTGTTTTTT.

The chain links TRBV7-2 to TRBJ2-7; TRBD2 might be the D (6 bases). With 1 base removed from V and 1 base from J, the gap between germline ends came to 17 bases. The CDR3 is made up of 17 amino acids. Germline CDR1 is SGHTA and CDR2 is FQGNSA. DNA of the CDR3: TGTGCCAGCAGCTTAGGGCCCTCGGGACTGATATCCTACGAGCAGTACTTC. This sequence encodes CASSLGPSGLISYEQYF.

This clone occurred a few times. CDR3 loop: CAVPGWSRVLGGYTF. DNA for the CDR3: TGTGCCGTCCCAGGGTGGAGCAGGGTATTAGGTGGCTACACCTTC. J is TRBJ1-2 and V is TRBV28, with a weak D call TRBD1 (5 bases). This CDR3 is built from 15 residues. CDR1 MDHEN and CDR2 SYDVKM come from the germline V gene. V shed 11 bases and J shed 7 bases, with 26 bases lying between them.

The CDR3 reads CASSTGVETQYF. CDR3 sequence (DNA): TGTGCCAGCAGCACAGGGGTAGAGACCCAGTACTTC. The chain is built from TRBV2 and TRBJ2-5, with 7 bases identical to TRBD1. Germline-derived CDR1 and CDR2 are SNHLY and FYNNEI. The CDR3 runs to 12 residues. V gave up 6 bases and J gave up 4 bases; unmatched junction bases: 2.

The genes are TRBV6-5 and TRBJ1-1; possible D gene TRBD1, 5 bases. V was clipped by 0 bases and J by 8 bases, with 19 bases between them. CDR3 length: 16 residues. Germline loops: CDR1 MNHEY, CDR2 SVGAGI. CDR3 protein: CASSYSPGRGRQEAFF. The CDR3 nucleotides read TGTGCCAGCAGTTACTCCCCGGGGAGGGGCCGGCAGGAAGCTTTCTTT.

The chain recombines TRBV18 with TRBJ2-3, with TRBD1 identical over 7 bases. The CDR3 consists of 16 residues. V lost 3 bases, J lost 4 bases, and 10 bases stayed unmatched. The V gene's germline CDR1 is KGHSH and CDR2 LQKENI. CDR3 residues: CASSPRRGQGADTQYF. Here the CDR3 DNA reads TGTGCCAGCTCACCTCGAAGGGGGCAGGGCGCAGATACGCAGTATTTT.

This clone was counted between two and nine times. The genes are TRBV5-4 and TRBJ2-7; D not certain. Trimming took 4 bases from V and 6 from J, leaving 11 bases between them. Per germline, CDR1 SGHNT and CDR2 YYREEE (reference sequence). The CDR3 runs 12 residues. CDR3 region: CASSDWRGEQYF. The CDR3 region has the DNA TGTGCCAGCAGCGACTGGCGCGGCGAGCAGTACTTC.

The rearrangement links TRBV12-3 or TRBV12-4 to TRBJ2-1; 9 bases are shared with TRBD2. Unmatched junction bases numbered 3, after V lost 3 bases and J lost 9 bases. CDR3 length equals 13 residues. The CDR3 bases are TGTGCCAGCAGTTTGGCTAGCGGGACTGAGCAGTTCTTC. It specifies CASSLASGTEQFF.

This clone appeared once. The chain uses TRBV5-1 and TRBJ1-1; the D is unclear. Germline V gives CDR1 SGHRS, CDR2 YFSETQ. CDR3 length: 14 residues. Trimming removed 2 bases from V and 0 bases from J, with 8 bases in between. The CDR3 region has the DNA TGCGCCAGCAGCTTATTCAGGTTGAACACTGAAGCTTTCTTT. The encoded protein is CASSLFRLNTEAFF.

The V call is TRBV28, the J call TRBJ1-5, with D perhaps matching TRBD1 (6 bases). This CDR3 region has 15 residues. Looked up from germline, CDR1 is MDHEN and CDR2 is SYDVKM. Trimming took off 4 bases at V and 5 bases at J, with 15 bases between the two ends. The CDR3 protein is CASSSQGSGDQPQHF. CDR3 bases: TGTGCCAGCAGTTCCCAGGGTTCAGGGGATCAGCCCCAGCATTTT.

J is TRBJ1-1 and V is TRBV18, with 9 bases that match TRBD1. The CDR3 extends over 16 amino acids. The J segment lost 0 bases and the V segment lost 3 bases, leaving 5 bases of the junction unmatched. The V gene's germline CDR1 is KGHSH and CDR2 LQKENI. The CDR3 nucleotides read TGTGCCAGCTCACCTGGACAGGGGCGGATGAACACTGAAGCTTTCTTT. Protein sequence: CASSPGQGRMNTEAFF.

The V call is TRBV5-1, the J call TRBJ2-5, with D perhaps TRBD2 (6 bases). Germline lookup yields CDR1 SGHRS and CDR2 YFSETQ. CDR3 length: 13 amino acids. V was trimmed by 2 bases and J by 5 bases, leaving 10 bases between them. CDR3 sequence reads: CASSLLAEETQYF. CDR3 nucleotide sequence: TGCGCCAGCAGCTTATTAGCGGAGGAGACCCAGTACTTC.